The 32 T cell receptor beta chains reported below all come from one sample, sequenced in a study of blood T cells in healthy people across ages. Primed by a sample-barcoded 5' primer and a J-beta primer mix, a second PCR proceeded for about 7 to 11 cycles. MiXCR was run by TCRdb on the 5' RACE reads, yielding one entry per CDR3 protein. The table lists over 1,500,000 distinct CDR3 sequences, 49% of them singletons. The sample was blood. These receptors were collected from a woman in her forties in good health.

The CDR3 coding sequence is TGCAGTGCTAGTAGGACAGGGCGAGATACTGAAGCTTTCTTT. Translating gives CSASRTGRDTEAFF. V gene TRBV20-1 combines with J gene TRBJ1-1, with 8 positions matching TRBD1. This CDR3 region has 14 residues. Germline values: CDR1 DFQATT, CDR2 SNEGSKA (reference sequence). Trimming removed 3 bases from V and 5 bases from J; junction bases left unmatched: 8.

This clonotype has only a few counts. V usage is TRBV21-1 and J usage is TRBJ2-7; the D call of TRBD1 is as the table states it, not checked on the DNA. TRBV21-1 is annotated as a pseudogene. This CDR3 has 13 residues. CDR3 sequence: CASFGQGFNEQYF. The CDR3 DNA is TGTGCCAGCTTCGGACAGGGTTTCAACGAGCAGTACTTC.

This clonotype was counted a few times. The V call is TRBV5-6, the J call TRBJ2-5; no reliable D call. The V and J ends lost 0 bases and 0 bases respectively, with 12 bases between them. The CDR3 contains 16 residues. The germline V gene has CDR1 SGHDT and CDR2 YYEEEE. This CDR3 reads CASSLAALSDQETQYF. The CDR3 bases are TGTGCCAGCAGCTTGGCCGCTTTGAGCGACCAAGAGACCCAGTACTTC.

The chain joins TRBV3-1 to TRBJ2-7, with 7 nucleotides matching TRBD1. The V gene end was trimmed by 4 bases and the J gene end by 2 bases; junction bases not matched to a gene: 8. Looked up from germline, CDR1 is LGHDT and CDR2 is YNNKEL (reference sequence). The CDR3 loop spans 15 amino acids. Here the CDR3 reads CASSPNAQGAYEQYF. CDR3 DNA sequence: TGTGCCAGCAGCCCCAACGCCCAGGGGGCCTACGAGCAGTACTTC.

The rearrangement joins TRBV7-2 to TRBJ1-2, with 7 bases lining up with TRBD1. J was trimmed by 5 bases and V by 4 bases; bases with no gene match: 13. Germline-derived CDR1 and CDR2 are SGHTA and FQGNSA. The CDR3 extends over 16 amino acids. This CDR3 is CASSSISGTAYYGYTF. CDR3 coding DNA: TGTGCCAGCAGCTCAATCTCCGGGACAGCCTATTATGGCTACACCTTC.

This clonotype was seen a single time. J is TRBJ2-4 and V is TRBV4-1; TRBD1 agrees at 8 bases. The germline V gene encodes CDR1 MGHRA and CDR2 YSYEKL. The junction had 12 bases not matched to a gene; V was cut back by 0 bases and J by 8 bases. The CDR3 has 17 residues. The CDR3: CASSQEPPDREDDIQYF. In nucleotides, the CDR3 is TGCGCCAGCAGCCAAGAACCCCCGGACAGGGAGGATGACATTCAGTACTTC.

The genes are TRBV20-1 and TRBJ2-1; D ambiguous. V lost 6 bases to trimming and J lost 5 bases, with 17 bases between them. This CDR3 is 14 amino acids long. Germline CDR1 is DFQATT and CDR2 is SNEGSKA (reference sequence). The CDR3 region is CSAKDTIGHNEQFF. In DNA, the CDR3 is TGCAGTGCAAAAGACACAATAGGCCACAATGAGCAGTTCTTC.

The gene calls are TRBV10-3 and TRBJ1-2; tentative D call: TRBD1 (5 bases). CDR1 is ENHRY, CDR2 SYGVKD, per germline. Trimming stripped 0 bases from V and 12 bases from J, with 8 bases between. CDR3 length equals 11 residues. For the CDR3, the DNA is TGTGCCATCAGTGAGTCGGGGGGAAACACCTTC. Encoded protein: CAISESGGNTF.

This chain connects TRBV14 to TRBJ2-1; 15 bases are shared with TRBD2. V lost 5 bases to trimming and J lost 0 bases; unmatched junction nucleotides: 8. The V gene's germline CDR1 is SGHDN and CDR2 FVKESK. The CDR3 runs 19 residues. The CDR3 reads CASSLGLAGGDSSYNEQFF. The CDR3 bases are TGTGCCAGCAGCTTGGGACTAGCGGGGGGTGACAGCTCCTACAATGAGCAGTTCTTC.

The J gene is TRBJ1-4, the V gene TRBV20-1; D gene uncertain. Trimming took off 4 bases at V and 5 bases at J, with 8 bases between the two ends. This CDR3 has 12 amino acids. CDR1 and CDR2 (germline): DFQATT, SNEGSKA (reference sequence). This CDR3 reads CSATTENEKLFF. CDR3 coding DNA: TGCAGTGCTACTACGGAGAATGAAAAACTGTTTTTT.

The V call is TRBV20-1, the J call TRBJ2-1, with 7 positions matching TRBD2. Trimming took 3 bases from V and 9 from J; bases not matched to a gene: 17. This CDR3 region has 16 residues. The V gene's germline CDR1 is DFQATT and CDR2 SNEGSKA (reference sequence). The CDR3 reads CSASILRRGTTGEQFF. For the CDR3, the DNA is TGCAGTGCTAGCATCCTAAGGCGGGGGACCACTGGTGAGCAGTTCTTC.

This clonotype was seen a few times. The chain links TRBV2 to TRBJ2-3, with 8 nucleotides matching TRBD2. With 10 bases clipped from V and 0 bases from J, the junction kept 9 bases outside the gene matches. CDR1 is SNHLY and CDR2 is FYNNEI in the germline V gene. This CDR3 contains 15 residues. Here the CDR3 reads CATRPGTSSTDTQYF. CDR3 coding DNA: TGTGCCACCAGACCTGGGACTAGTAGCACAGATACGCAGTATTTT.

V is TRBV6-5 and J is TRBJ1-5; TRBD1 agrees at 8 bases. The V gene end was trimmed by 3 bases and the J gene end by 6 bases; junction bases not matched to a gene: 4. This CDR3 is built from 14 residues. Germline loops: CDR1 MNHEY, CDR2 SVGAGI. In DNA form, the CDR3 reads TGTGCCAGCAGTTATTACAGGGGGGGTCAGCCCCAGCATTTT. Translation: CASSYYRGGQPQHF.

This clonotype has more than one count but fewer than ten. V gene TRBV6-5 combines with J gene TRBJ1-2; D is ambiguous. Trimming shortened V by 2 bases and J by 8 bases, and 27 bases separated the two germline ends. CDR3 length equals 18 residues. Per germline, CDR1 MNHEY and CDR2 SVGAGI. CDR3 residues: CASSYDWAGNRAALGYTF. CDR3 DNA sequence: TGTGCCAGCAGTTACGATTGGGCTGGGAATAGAGCGGCCCTAGGCTACACCTTC.

The gene calls are TRBV4-2 and TRBJ2-1; 10 nucleotides align to TRBD2. Germline loops: CDR1 LGHNA, CDR2 YNFKEQ. J lost 2 bases, V lost 0 bases, and 10 bases had no gene match. The CDR3 consists of 19 residues. CDR3 sequence reads: CASSQDGNPSGGTYNEQFF. The CDR3 nucleotides are TGTGCCAGCAGCCAAGATGGGAATCCTAGCGGGGGAACCTACAATGAGCAGTTCTTC.

The V call is TRBV4-3, the J call TRBJ2-4; 7 bases are a match to TRBD1. This CDR3 has 14 amino acids. Germline trimming cut 1 base from V and 6 bases from J; bases unmatched to any gene: 3. Germline CDR1 is LGHNA and CDR2 is YSLEER. As DNA, the CDR3 is TGCGCCAGCAGCCAAGTGGCAGGGGGAAACATTCAGTACTTC. It specifies CASSQVAGGNIQYF.

The chain employs TRBV9 and TRBJ2-1; D may match TRBD1 or TRBD2 (5 bases each). V lost 0 bases to trimming and J lost 7 bases, with 17 bases between them. The CDR3 contains 16 residues. Germline V gives CDR1 SGDLS, CDR2 YYNGEE. The CDR3 protein is CASSVDLQGGWNEQFF. The CDR3 DNA reads as TGTGCCAGCAGCGTAGATCTCCAGGGCGGGTGGAATGAGCAGTTCTTC.

This chain joins TRBV7-8 and TRBJ1-1; D gene uncertain. The CDR3 consists of 15 residues. CDR1 and CDR2 (germline): SGHVS, FQNEAQ. The V end was cut by 1 base, the J end by 0 bases, with 9 bases between. CDR3 in amino acids: CASSLERVMNTEAFF. CDR3 nucleotide sequence: TGTGCCAGCAGCTTAGAGAGGGTAATGAACACTGAAGCTTTCTTT.

The chain joins TRBV7-9 to TRBJ1-1; D unclear. This CDR3 is built from 16 residues. Germline assignment: CDR1 SEHNR and CDR2 FQNEAQ (reference sequence). Trimming left V 2 bases short and J 4 bases short, with 17 bases between. The CDR3 nucleotides read TGTGCCAGCAGCTTAATCGGTGTACAGTTGGTCACTGAAGCTTTCTTT. It is translated as CASSLIGVQLVTEAFF.

The CDR3 DNA is TGCAGTGCTGAGAGTCTAGGGGCGCGCTACGAGCAGTACTTC. Amino acid sequence: CSAESLGARYEQYF. The rearrangement joins TRBV20-1 to TRBJ2-5; perhaps TRBD1 as D (5 bases). TRBJ2-7 matches the DNA end more closely, so the J call is doubtful. Germline CDR1 DFQATT, CDR2 SNEGSKA (reference sequence). CDR3 size: 14 residues.

This chain joins TRBV20-1 and TRBJ2-4; 8 nucleotides line up with TRBD1. V was pared by 0 bases and J by 0 bases, with 4 bases of the junction left unmatched. This CDR3 has 16 residues. Per the germline V gene, CDR1 is DFQATT and CDR2 is SNEGSKA (reference sequence). CDR3 coding DNA: TGCAGTGCTAGAGAGTTGACAGGGGAAGCCAAAAACATTCAGTACTTC. Encoded protein: CSARELTGEAKNIQYF.

V is TRBV7-9 and J is TRBJ2-1; no firm D call. Looked up from germline, CDR1 is SEHNR and CDR2 is FQNEAQ (reference sequence). V lost 5 bases to trimming and J lost 1 base, with 6 bases between them. CDR3 length: 13 residues. Here the CDR3 DNA reads TGTGCCAGCAGCCCCTGGTCCTACAATGAGCAGTTCTTC. This sequence encodes CASSPWSYNEQFF.

The V and J genes are TRBV28 and TRBJ2-7; possibly TRBD2 for D (5 bases). Trimming shortened V by 11 bases and J by 0 bases, and 17 bases separated the two germline ends. This CDR3 has 14 amino acids. Looked up from germline, CDR1 is MDHEN and CDR2 is SYDVKM. The CDR3 loop reads CASQGRGASYEQYF. The CDR3 bases are TGTGCCTCTCAAGGACGGGGAGCCTCCTACGAGCAGTACTTC.

The chain combines TRBV5-1 with TRBJ2-7; no clear D. The germline V and J ends were trimmed by 0 bases and 3 bases, with 13 bases remaining between them. Germline loops: CDR1 SGHRS, CDR2 YFSETQ. The CDR3 loop spans 15 amino acids. Written as DNA, the CDR3 is TGCGCCAGCAGCTTGGGTATAGACTTTATCTACGAGCAGTACTTC. Translated, it gives CASSLGIDFIYEQYF. The full variable domain, its missing parts supplied by reference TRBV5-1 and TRBJ2-7, is KAGVTQTPRYLIKTRGQQVTLSCSPISGHRSVSWYQQTPGQGLQFLFEYFSETQRNKGNFPGRFSGRQFSNSRSEMNVSTLELGDSALYLCASSLGIDFIYEQYFGPGTRLTVT.

The DNA for the CDR3 is TGCGCCAGCAGCTTGGCGGGACAGGGGGGGCCAGATACGCAGTATTTT. It encodes CASSLAGQGGPDTQYF. The rearrangement links TRBV5-1 to TRBJ2-3, with 11 bases matching TRBD1. The length of the CDR3 is 16 residues. The trim removed 0 bases at V and 4 bases at J, leaving 4 bases unmatched. Germline V gene sequence: CDR1 SGHRS, CDR2 YFSETQ.

The chain uses TRBV7-2 and TRBJ2-5; 9 nucleotides line up with TRBD1. The CDR3 length is 18 residues. The trim removed 1 base at V and 4 bases at J, leaving 13 bases unmatched. Germline CDR1 SGHTA, CDR2 FQGNSA. CDR3 residues: CASSLGRLGQGNSETQYF. CDR3 nucleotide sequence: TGTGCCAGCAGCTTAGGACGATTAGGACAGGGGAATTCAGAGACCCAGTACTTC.

The chain employs TRBV20-1 and TRBJ2-3; 10 positions agree with TRBD2. CDR1 and CDR2 from the germline V gene are DFQATT and SNEGSKA (reference sequence). The CDR3 is 14 residues long. V was clipped by 4 bases and J by 3 bases; unmatched bases: 4. The CDR3, as DNA: TGCAGTGCTAAGCGGGGGGGCCGGACAGATACGCAGTATTTT. Protein product: CSAKRGGRTDTQYF.

This chain uses TRBV21-1 with TRBJ2-7; TRBD2 is the table's D call, not checked against the DNA. TRBV21-1 is listed as a pseudogene. CDR3 size: 18 residues. For the CDR3, the DNA is TGTGCCAGCATCCCCGGGGGGAGGGCGGGCCATAGCTCCTACGAGCAGTACTTC. This gives the protein CASIPGGRAGHSSYEQYF.

V is TRBV15 and J is TRBJ1-5; no firm D call. V was clipped by 3 bases and J by 4 bases, with 22 bases between them. The CDR3 consists of 18 residues. CDR1 is LNHNV, CDR2 YYDKDF, per germline (reference sequence). The CDR3 here is CATSRSSRYPERNQPQHF. In DNA form, the CDR3 reads TGTGCCACCAGCAGGTCATCCCGCTATCCCGAAAGAAATCAGCCCCAGCATTTT.

The chain recombines TRBV20-1 with TRBJ1-6; D gene uncertain. The V gene lost 6 bases and the J gene lost 5 bases, with 20 bases spanning the gap. Germline CDR1 DFQATT, CDR2 SNEGSKA (reference sequence). The CDR3 has 16 residues. CDR3 in amino acids: CSAQDPYLNHNSPLHF. CDR3 coding DNA: TGCAGTGCCCAGGACCCTTACCTAAATCATAATTCACCCCTCCACTTT.

The chain joins TRBV20-1 to TRBJ2-7; 9 bases map to TRBD1. The CDR3 length is 15 residues. CDR1 and CDR2 from the germline V gene are DFQATT and SNEGSKA (reference sequence). The V and J ends lost 0 bases and 4 bases, in that order; junction bases with no gene match: 7. CDR3 nucleotides: TGCAGTGCTAGAGATCCGGGACAGGGAGGTTACGAGCAGTACTTC. Protein product: CSARDPGQGGYEQYF.

Note on this clonotype: A read error may be the cause here, since a much bigger clone is one base away. The rearrangement links TRBV4-2 to TRBJ2-3; 9 positions match TRBD2. The CDR3 spans 17 residues. Germline V gene data show CDR1 as LGHNA and CDR2 as YNFKEQ. This CDR3 reads CASGQHWRGGGADTQYF. Here the CDR3 DNA reads TGTGCCAGCGGCCAACATTGGCGGGGGGGCGGCGCAGATACGCAGTATTTT.